This T cell receptor beta chain was sequenced during a study of T cell responses to AZD1222 COVID-19 vaccine. TCRdb's table, derived via immunoSEQ multiplex PCR, lists solely in-frame clones and lacks some. Among some 58,000 clones, around nine tenths were seen once, and the ten largest hold under 15%. CDR1 and CDR2 (germline): SGHDT, YYEEEE. The CDR3 consists of 13 residues. V gave up 0 bases and J gave up 1 base, with 5 bases separating them. This TCR was recovered from an adult in good health. The chain couples TRBV5-6 to TRBJ2-7; D ambiguous. Sequencing used peripheral blood, obtained on day 0 of AZD1222 vaccination. The CDR3 reads CASSLAQSYEQYF. The CDR3 DNA reads TGTGCCAGCAGCTTGGCACAGTCCTACGAGCAGTACTTC.